Reported below is one TCR beta chain. Each subset's genomic DNA was shared equally among a number of immunoSEQ plates. Sequenced by immunoSEQ multiplex PCR; TCRdb stores in-frame clones only, minus some. Of some 490,000 clones listed, 81% are singletons. There are 14 residues in the CDR3. Germline V gives CDR1 LNHDA, CDR2 SQIVND (reference sequence). Trimming at V came to 7 bases and at J to 4 bases, leaving 7 bases not matched to a gene. These data come from a study of shared clonotypes between healthy human individuals. The chain carries TRBV19 and TRBJ2-1, with 7 bases aligning to TRBD2. Sequenced sample: PBMCs. The clonotype originates from a woman aged 35 to 49 in good health. Some clones in this sample may be carry-over from other donors' samples. The CDR3 DNA is TGTGCCAGTATTGGGGGGACTACGTACAATGAGCAGTTCTTC. It translates to CASIGGTTYNEQFF.